Shown below are 12 T cell receptor beta chains from a single sample sequenced in a study of molecular identifiers for immune sequencing clone quantification. TCRdb re-called the PCR reads with MiXCR, one entry per CDR3 protein. The profile shows about 640,000 distinct CDR3 sequences, roughly 21% of them singletons. The sequencing sample was made of naive CD8+ T cells from blood, with Jurkat cell RNA spiked in. The sample's subset: FACS-sorted CD8+CD4-CCR7+CD45RA+ naive T cells. The receptors here all came from a human donor in good health. Some libraries in this study had Jurkat cell RNA spiked in.

This clonotype has a count of ten or more. The chain recombines TRBV20-1 with TRBJ2-3; TRBD2 agrees at 11 bases. Germline assignment: CDR1 DFQATT and CDR2 SNEGSKA (reference sequence). The CDR3 loop spans 15 amino acids. V dropped 2 bases and J dropped 5; count of bases not matched to a gene: 6. DNA for the CDR3: TGCAGTGCTAGACAGGGACTAGCGGTCGAAGATACGCAGTATTTT. Translated, it gives CSARQGLAVEDTQYF.

This clonotype was observed at least ten times. The V call is TRBV19, the J call TRBJ2-4, with 10 positions matching TRBD1. The V and J ends lost 7 bases and 0 bases, in that order; junction bases with no gene match: 3. The CDR3 has 15 residues. Germline loops: CDR1 LNHDA, CDR2 SQIVND (reference sequence). CDR3 sequence (DNA): TGTGCCAGTAAGGGACAGGGGCTAGCCAAAAACATTCAGTACTTC. It codes for CASKGQGLAKNIQYF.

This clonotype was recorded many times. The rearrangement joins TRBV29-1 to TRBJ2-3, with a weak D call TRBD1 (5 bases). In germline, CDR1 is SQVTM, CDR2 ANQGSEA. This CDR3 contains 13 residues. With 6 bases removed from V and 1 base from J, the gap between germline ends came to 11 bases. This CDR3 is CSVFPTGTDTQYF. CDR3 DNA: TGCAGCGTCTTCCCGACAGGCACAGATACGCAGTATTTT.

In its sample, this clonotype was seen many times. The genes are TRBV7-9 and TRBJ1-1, with 7 nucleotides matching TRBD1. Germline assignment: CDR1 SEHNR and CDR2 FQNEAQ (reference sequence). The CDR3 sequence is 16 residues long. Losses at the gene ends were 4 bases for V and 5 bases for J; bases not matched to a gene: 13. CDR3 coding DNA: TGTGCCAGCAGCTCCCCAAGACAGGGTATTTTGACTGAAGCTTTCTTT. It codes for CASSSPRQGILTEAFF.

The chain uses TRBV27 and TRBJ2-2; 7 bases line up with TRBD2. CDR3 length equals 16 residues. Germline assignment: CDR1 MNHEY and CDR2 SMNVEV (reference sequence). The J segment lost 1 base and the V segment lost 3 bases, leaving 5 bases of the junction unmatched. The DNA for the CDR3 is TGTGCCAGCAGTTTTTCGGGGGGATTGAACACCGGGGAGCTGTTTTTT. Translation: CASSFSGGLNTGELFF.

This clonotype was counted a few times. A much bigger clone sits one base away, suggesting this may be a read error. The chain links TRBV24-1 to TRBJ2-1; no reliable D call. Trimming cost V 5 bases and J 3 bases, with 10 bases left between them. There are 14 residues in the CDR3. The germline V gene has CDR1 KGHDR and CDR2 SFDVKD. This CDR3 reads CATSGPDNYNEQFF. The CDR3 DNA follows: TGTGCCACCAGTGGCCCCGACAACTACAATGAGCAGTTCTTC.

The chain has TRBV4-3 and TRBJ1-3, with D unclear. V lost 0 bases and J lost 0, with 9 bases in between. The CDR3 runs to 16 residues. CDR1 is LGHNA, CDR2 YSLEER, per germline. The CDR3 bases are TGCGCCAGCAGCCAAGATAAGTGGAGCTCTGGAAACACCATATATTTT. Its translation: CASSQDKWSSGNTIYF.

The chain is built from TRBV4-3 and TRBJ2-1; D is possibly TRBD2 (6 bases). V shed 0 bases and J shed 4 bases, with 13 bases lying between them. CDR3 length: 16 residues. CDR1 and CDR2 from the germline V gene are LGHNA and YSLEER. CDR3 residues: CASSQDQVAVYNEQFF. The CDR3 DNA reads as TGCGCCAGCAGCCAAGATCAGGTAGCGGTGTACAATGAGCAGTTCTTC.

This clonotype was counted ten times or more. The CDR3 region has the DNA TGCAGTGCTAGAGTCGACAGGGGCTTCGAGCAGTACTTC. It is translated as CSARVDRGFEQYF. The chain recombines TRBV20-1 with TRBJ2-7, with 8 bases matching TRBD1. The CDR3 covers 13 residues. Germline V lookup: CDR1 DFQATT, CDR2 SNEGSKA (reference sequence). Unmatched junction bases numbered 5, after V lost 1 base and J lost 6 bases.

On this clonotype: Possible read error: a much larger clone is one base away. Likely a read error: the CDR3 ends without its conserved phenylalanine or tryptophan. This chain connects TRBV4-3 to TRBJ2-7; D gene ambiguous. Deletions cut 0 bases from V and 2 bases from J, with 8 bases between. Germline CDR1 reads LGHNA; CDR2 reads YSLEER. The CDR3 spans 14 residues. CDR3 coding DNA: TGCGCCAGCAGCCAAGATCGGGCAACCTACGAGCAGTACTCC. Encoded protein: CASSQDRATYEQYS.

As concerns this clonotype: A much larger clone sits a single nucleotide away, making a read error possible. This chain joins TRBV9 and TRBJ2-5; weak D call: TRBD2 (6 bases). There are 14 residues in the CDR3. In germline, CDR1 is SGDLS, CDR2 YYNGEE. The CDR3, as DNA: TGTGCCTGCAGCGAGCAAGGGACTGTTGAGACCCAGTACTTC. Encoded protein: CACSEQGTVETQYF.

This clonotype was observed a few times. This chain connects TRBV7-2 to TRBJ2-7; 12 bases fit TRBD2. The trim removed 2 bases at V and 2 bases at J, leaving 7 bases unmatched. The germline V gene encodes CDR1 SGHTA and CDR2 FQGNSA. The CDR3 extends over 17 amino acids. The CDR3 sequence: CASSLRTSGALTYEQYF. Written as DNA, the CDR3 is TGTGCCAGCAGCTTAAGGACTAGCGGGGCGTTAACCTACGAGCAGTACTTC.